What follows are 2 T cell receptor beta chains derived from one specimen sequenced in a study of CD8+CD57+ T cells in acquired aplastic anemia. CDR3 and TCR beta VDJ profiling relied on genomic DNA as the template. TCRdb recomputed calls from the reads with MiXCR, one row per CDR3 protein. Of 190,000 or so distinct CDR3 sequences listed, approximately 60% are singletons. Sequencing was done on a sample of sorted CD4+, CD8+, or CD8+CD57+ T cells (not recorded which) from PBMCs. Receptors were obtained from a human donor in good health.

This clonotype has at least ten counts. This sequence joins TRBV6-4 and TRBJ2-1; 7 positions match TRBD2. The CDR3 is 15 amino acids. Unmatched junction bases numbered 9, after V lost 6 bases and J lost 4 bases. The germline CDR1 and CDR2 sequences are MRHNA and SNTAGT. Here the CDR3 DNA reads TGTGCCAGCAGACACCTGGCGGGAGAATACAATGAGCAGTTCTTC. It translates to CASRHLAGEYNEQFF.

This clonotype has only a few counts. This chain connects TRBV7-9 to TRBJ1-6; TRBD1 matches 9 bases. Per germline, CDR1 SEHNR and CDR2 FQNEAQ (reference sequence). The length of the CDR3 is 16 residues. Trimming took 4 bases from V and 7 from J; bases not matched to a gene: 8. CDR3 loop: CASSSTGGWINSPLHF. The CDR3 DNA is TGTGCCAGCAGCTCCACAGGGGGCTGGATCAATTCACCCCTCCACTTT.